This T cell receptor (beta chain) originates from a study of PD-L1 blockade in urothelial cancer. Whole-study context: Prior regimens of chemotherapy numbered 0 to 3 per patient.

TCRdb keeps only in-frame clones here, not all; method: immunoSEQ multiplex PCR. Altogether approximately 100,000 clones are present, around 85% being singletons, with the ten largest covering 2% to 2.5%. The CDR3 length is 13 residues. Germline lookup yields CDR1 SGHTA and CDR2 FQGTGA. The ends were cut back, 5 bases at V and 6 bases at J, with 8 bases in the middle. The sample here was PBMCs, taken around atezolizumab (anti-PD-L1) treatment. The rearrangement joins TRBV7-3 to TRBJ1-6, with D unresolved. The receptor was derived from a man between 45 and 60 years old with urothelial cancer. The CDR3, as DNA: TGTGCCAGCAGCCGGACTACTAATTCACCCCTCCACTTT. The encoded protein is CASSRTTNSPLHF.